The following is a T cell receptor (beta chain) sequence with its context. This clone was detected a few times. Its antigen remains unidentified. No qualities accompany the bases; no much larger clone lies one base away. For each enrolled patient, mismatch repair deficiency was established using either polymerase chain reaction or immunohistochemistry. TCR sequencing was carried out for three patients who responded to pembrolizumab therapy. The phase II trial prospectively evaluated PD-1 blockade with pembrolizumab in advanced mismatch repair-deficient cancers, independent of tissue of origin. Peripheral blood T cell samples were gathered serially, both before PD-1 blockade started and at multiple time points afterward. Blood sampling time points were reported as weeks after the first dose of pembrolizumab. Receptor amplification or capture employed the immunoSEQ multiplex PCR assay. TCRdb took over this immuneACCESS table, retaining in-frame rearrangements with V and J assigned. Such tables are incomplete; in checked studies, under half of the missing clones stem from an unresolved V gene, and the remainder is unexplained. For this sample there are around 48,000 clones; roughly 80% appear just once. The ten largest clones take up around 3.4% of the sample.

This specimen belongs to a study of PD-1 blockade in mismatch repair-deficient tumors (dated by TCRdb to 2017 to 2019). Looking at the study overall: Between late 2013 and September 2016, the trial enrolled roughly 86 consecutive patients with about eleven types of mismatch repair-deficient cancer, all of whom had received prior treatment and were progressing. Tumor-associated T cell clones in the peripheral blood of patients responding to PD-1 blockade were tracked using deep sequencing of TCR CDR3 regions. What the research found in general, with its limitations: Tumor-resident clones, often undetectable in blood before treatment, expanded rapidly after pembrolizumab and then contracted, generally before radiologic responses.

For CDR1 and CDR2, the germline V gene (reference sequence) lists MNHEY and SMNVEV. V loses 4 bases at its end and J loses 4 bases; junction bases beyond the gene matches: 10. The CDR3 sequence holds 16 residues, the cysteine and phenylalanine included. Only CDR3 DNA remains: 48 bases, in frame from the first base. This material consisted of peripheral blood, taken 4 weeks after starting pembrolizumab. The V and J genes are TRBV27 and TRBJ2-1; TRBD2 matches 7 bases in the middle. The TCR was taken from an adult with mismatch repair-deficient cancer. The sequenced DNA is TGTGCCAGCAGTTCCCGACTAGCAGCCAGGTACAATGAGCAGTTCTTC. This yields the protein CASSSRLAARYNEQFF.